This T cell receptor beta chain was captured in a study of identical twins. V gave up 2 bases and J gave up 0 bases; unmatched junction bases: 11. Germline V lookup: CDR1 MNHEY, CDR2 SVGEGT. The CDR3 runs to 18 residues. This clonotype was found a few times. The antigen is not known. The donor group consisted entirely of healthy Caucasians. Study-level findings and limits: Excess sharing by twins proved weaker in beta out-of-frame sequences.

TCRdb re-called the 5' RACE reads with MiXCR, one entry per CDR3 protein. The table records fewer than 650,000 distinct CDR3 sequences, over 8.5% of them present only once. In addition, the sample was reused for a study of yellow fever vaccine responses in identical twins.

V and J are TRBV6-2 or TRBV6-3 and TRBJ2-5, with 8 nucleotides matching TRBD1. Sequenced material: PBMCs. The clonotype originates from a woman aged 18-30 years in good health. CDR3 residues: CASSYSRGRGVNQETQYF. The CDR3 coding sequence is TGTGCCAGCAGTTACAGCAGGGGGCGCGGGGTGAACCAAGAGACCCAGTACTTC.